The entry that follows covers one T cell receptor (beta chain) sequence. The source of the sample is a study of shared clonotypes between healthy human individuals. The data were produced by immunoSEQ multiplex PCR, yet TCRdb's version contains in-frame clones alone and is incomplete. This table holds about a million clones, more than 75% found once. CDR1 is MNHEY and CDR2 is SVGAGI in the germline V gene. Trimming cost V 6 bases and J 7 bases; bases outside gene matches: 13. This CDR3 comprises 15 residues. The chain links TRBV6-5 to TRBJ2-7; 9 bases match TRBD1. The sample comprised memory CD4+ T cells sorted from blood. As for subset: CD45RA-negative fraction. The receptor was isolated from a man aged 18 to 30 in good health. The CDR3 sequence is CASSRQPGQGWEQYF. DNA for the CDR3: TGTGCCAGCAGCAGACAGCCGGGACAGGGATGGGAGCAGTACTTC.